This T cell receptor (beta chain) emerged from a study of cytomegalovirus exposure and HLA in healthy donors. Study conclusions and caveats: An observed cluster of highly shared sequence variants was recorded as a likely sequencing artifact. Researchers reported in a later analysis that a missense DCLRE1C variant was tied to TCR beta V- and J-gene trimming.

Primers included in the PCR were 60 Vbeta and 13 Jbeta primers. Produced via immunoSEQ multiplex PCR; TCRdb's table is partial and in-frame only. The sample shows fewer than 200,000 clones, about 81% of them seen only once. V shed 1 base, J shed 1 base, and the junction held 5 bases outside the gene matches. CDR1 is LNHNV and CDR2 is YYDKDF in the germline V gene (reference sequence). The CDR3 has 16 residues. About this clone: Its antigen is not identified.

The clonotype was recovered from a young woman in good health and CMV-seronegative. The chain has TRBV15 and TRBJ2-7; 9 bases match TRBD1. What was sequenced was PBMCs. The chain's CDR3 is CATSRVPGTGSYEQYF. The CDR3 coding sequence is TGTGCCACCAGCAGAGTACCCGGGACAGGGTCCTACGAGCAGTACTTC. The variable domain in full, with the rest retrieved from reference TRBV15 and TRBJ2-7, is DAMVIQNPRYQVTQFGKPVTLSCSQTLNHNVMYWYQQKSSQAPKLLFHYYDKDFNNEADTPDNFQSRRPNTSFCFLDIRSPGLGDTAMYLCATSRVPGTGSYEQYFGPGTRLTVT.